This T cell receptor (beta chain) is from a study of CD8 T cells in ankylosing spondylitis. Study-wide points: In ankylosing spondylitis patients, matched synovial fluid reportedly showed significant enrichment of disease-linked clones.

Trimming removed 0 bases from V and 3 bases from J; junction bases left unmatched: 7. The CDR3 consists of 16 residues. CDR1 and CDR2 from the germline V gene are LGHNA and YNFKEQ. From the 5' RACE reads, TCRdb called clonotypes with MiXCR, one entry per CDR3 protein. The data contain about 250,000 distinct CDR3 sequences, 32% of them seen just once; the ten biggest clones take up around 4%. Worth noting for this clonotype: The antigen is not known.

Sequencing input: blood, either unsorted or a sorted T cell fraction (not recorded which). This TCR derives from a male donor with ankylosing spondylitis or in good health (not recorded which). V is TRBV4-2 and J is TRBJ2-7; 8 nucleotides line up with TRBD2. The CDR3 DNA is TGTGCCAGCAGCCAAGATTTGGCGGGGGGACGCTACGAGCAGTACTTC. Its protein is CASSQDLAGGRYEQYF.